This note documents a single T cell receptor beta chain sequence. Its specificity is not known. This sample is drawn from a study of T cell responses to AZD1222 COVID-19 vaccine. Germline V gene sequence: CDR1 SGHRS, CDR2 YFSETQ. Trimming took 2 bases from V and 1 from J, leaving 27 bases between them. The CDR3 loop spans 20 amino acids. The study, taken as a whole, reports: Spike-wide coverage was observed for vaccine-associated CD4 TCRs, with dominant responses at 160-218 and 743-854.

Assay used: immunoSEQ multiplex PCR; TCRdb lists only in-frame clones, some missing. The sample contains around 150,000 clones, more than 75% of which appear only once. The sample consisted of peripheral blood, taken on day 0 of AZD1222 vaccination. The gene calls are TRBV5-1 and TRBJ1-1; D gene ambiguous. The source is an adult in good health. The CDR3 coding sequence is TGCGCCAGCAGCTTCCTGACGCGAGCCTTCTCTATGCATGGGAACACTGAAGCTTTCTTT. Its protein product is CASSFLTRAFSMHGNTEAFF. The full variable domain, rest sourced from reference TRBV5-1 and TRBJ1-1, is KAGVTQTPRYLIKTRGQQVTLSCSPISGHRSVSWYQQTPGQGLQFLFEYFSETQRNKGNFPGRFSGRQFSNSRSEMNVSTLELGDSALYLCASSFLTRAFSMHGNTEAFFGQGTRLTVV.